The 6 T cell receptor beta chains listed next were all sequenced from one sample in a study of T cells in localized non-small cell lung cancer. Repertoires were generated with immunoSEQ multiplex PCR, while TCRdb's copy carries only in-frame clones and drops some. Of thousands of clones in the sample, approximately 36% were seen once. The sample in question was lung tumor tissue, obtained before any cancer treatment. These receptors came from a female donor older than 55 with stage I lung adenocarcinoma.

This chain connects TRBV30 to TRBJ1-1; the D is unclear. Germline values: CDR1 GTSNPN, CDR2 SVGIG (reference sequence). The CDR3 spans 11 residues. The V end was cut by 4 bases, the J end by 1 base, with 4 bases between. The CDR3 DNA sequence: TGTGCCTGGATGCCGAACACTGAAGCTTTCTTT. Protein: CAWMPNTEAFF.

This clone occurred a few times. The chain recombines TRBV5-1 with TRBJ2-5, with D perhaps assigned TRBD1 or TRBD2 (5 bases each). The CDR3 length is 14 residues. The ends were cut back, 7 bases at V and 1 base at J, with 14 bases in the middle. Per the germline V gene, CDR1 is SGHRS and CDR2 is YFSETQ. CDR3 sequence (DNA): TGCGCCAGCCGCCCCTCCGGGGCCCAAGAGACCCAGTACTTC. This codes for CASRPSGAQETQYF.

This clone is judged hyperexpanded. The rearrangement joins TRBV11-3 to TRBJ2-5, with TRBD1 as a possible D gene (6 bases). Trimming pared 1 base from V and 2 bases from J, leaving 8 bases between. This CDR3 contains 14 residues. Germline V gives CDR1 SGHNT, CDR2 YENEEA. This CDR3 is CASSLGQAQETQYF. CDR3 DNA sequence: TGTGCCAGCAGCTTAGGACAGGCACAAGAGACCCAGTACTTC.

This clone showed up just a few times. V usage is TRBV2 and J usage is TRBJ2-6; D not resolved. CDR1 is SNHLY, CDR2 FYNNEI, per germline. The CDR3 totals 13 residues. V was pared by 10 bases and J by 1 base, with 8 bases between. CDR3 DNA sequence: TGTGCCACACTACTTTCTGGGGCCAACGTCCTGACTTTC. Its protein product is CATLLSGANVLTF. Using reference TRBV2 and TRBJ2-6 for the parts outside the CDR3, the full variable domain is EPEVTQTPSHQVTQMGQEVILRCVPISNHLYFYWYRQILGQKVEFLVSFYNNEISEKSEIFDDQFSVERPDGSNFTLKIRSTKLEDSAMYFCATLLSGANVLTFGAGSRLTVL.

This sequence joins TRBV11-3 and TRBJ1-3; 10 bases are a match to TRBD1. The length of the CDR3 is 16 residues. The V gene end was trimmed by 6 bases and the J gene end by 0 bases; junction bases not matched to a gene: 5. Germline CDR1 and CDR2: SGHNT and YENEEA. The CDR3 sequence: CASSDGTGVSGNTIYF. As DNA, the CDR3 is TGTGCCAGCAGTGACGGGACAGGGGTCTCTGGAAACACCATATATTTT.

This clone was recorded a few times. The chain is built from TRBV6-8 and TRBJ1-2; D call uncertain. The V gene's germline CDR1 is MNHGY and CDR2 SAAAGT. V shed 10 bases and J shed 8 bases, with 17 bases lying between them. The CDR3 covers 12 residues. The CDR3 reads CATADTWWGYTF. The CDR3 nucleotides read TGTGCCACCGCTGATACCTGGTGGGGCTACACCTTC.